Sequencing of this TCR beta chain was carried out in a study of blood T cell repertoires in COVID-19. Overall study context: The origin of the acute and convalescent COVID-19 samples was the United States, Italy and Spain.

Germline CDR1 LNHDA, CDR2 SQIVND (reference sequence). CDR3 length: 14 residues. V trimming: 2 bases; J trimming: 7 bases; junction bases outside the gene matches: 3. Generated by immunoSEQ multiplex PCR, the TCRdb table keeps only in-frame clones and is missing some. The sample lists about 57,000 clones, approximately 85% seen once, with about 5% in the top ten. The receptor comes from a human donor in a cohort sampled during active COVID-19. Input material: peripheral blood. The V gene is TRBV19, the J gene TRBJ2-1; 9 bases match TRBD2. The CDR3 here is CASSISGGLNEQFF. DNA for the CDR3: TGTGCCAGTAGTATAAGCGGGGGGCTAAATGAGCAGTTCTTC. Looking up the rest from reference TRBV19 and TRBJ2-1 gives the full variable domain: DGGITQSPKYLFRKEGQNVTLSCEQNLNHDAMYWYRQDPGQGLRLIYYSQIVNDFQKGDIAEGYSVSREKKESFPLTVTSAQKNPTAFYLCASSISGGLNEQFFGPGTRLTVL.